This record looks at one TCR beta chain sequence and its context. Germline CDR1 reads SQVTM; CDR2 reads ANQGSEA. The CDR3 is 13 amino acids. The V segment lost 7 bases and the J segment 4 bases; nucleotides outside the gene matches: 7. Profiling relied on immunoSEQ multiplex PCR, and the TCRdb table lists in-frame clones only, not all of them. The profile shows more than 450,000 clones, 79% of them singletons. This sample was included in a study of shared clonotypes between healthy human individuals. The chain recombines TRBV29-1 with TRBJ2-3; TRBD1 matches 8 bases. This sequence was found in a woman between 40 and 50 years old in good health. Some clones in this sample may be carry-over from other donors' samples. Source material: PBMCs. The CDR3 region is CSAGQGSADTQYF. CDR3 nucleotide sequence: TGCAGCGCAGGACAGGGAAGTGCAGATACGCAGTATTTT.